This TCR beta chain was obtained from a study of technical replicates of blood from a few donors. CDR3 length: 18 amino acids. Germline trimming cut 4 bases from V and 1 base from J; bases unmatched to any gene: 12. Germline-derived CDR1 and CDR2 are ENHRY and SYGVKD. Data came from immunoSEQ multiplex PCR; TCRdb stores just in-frame clones and leaves some out. The sample holds under 85,000 clones, over 85% seen once. V gene TRBV10-3 combines with J gene TRBJ2-2; 7 bases align to TRBD1. This clonotype was obtained from a human donor in good health. The sequencing sample was made of T cells isolated from PBMCs. The CDR3 coding sequence is TGTGCCATCAGTGGTAGGTCCGCCGGGACAGAGAACACCGGGGAGCTGTTTTTT. This codes for CAISGRSAGTENTGELFF.